This T cell receptor (beta chain) appears in the sequencing data of a study of blood T cells in healthy people across ages. This clonotype was counted only a few times. Unmatched junction bases numbered 9, after V lost 4 bases and J lost 4 bases. This CDR3 is 16 amino acids long. Looked up from germline, CDR1 is LNHDA and CDR2 is SQIVND (reference sequence). Primers used in a second PCR of roughly 6 to 11 cycles were a sample-barcoded 5' primer and a J-beta primer mix. TCRdb used MiXCR to reprocess the 5' RACE reads, holding one entry per CDR3 protein. Among approximately 810,000 distinct CDR3 sequences, 25% to 35% were seen once, and the ten largest hold 17%.

The receptor was derived from a woman over 75 in good health. This rearrangement joins TRBV19 to TRBJ2-1, with TRBD2 matching over 8 bases. The source material was blood. The CDR3: CASSNPFSGDYNEQFF. The CDR3 coding sequence is TGTGCCAGTAGTAACCCGTTTAGCGGGGATTACAATGAGCAGTTCTTC.